The clone carrying this T cell receptor (beta chain) was observed a single time. Its antigen is unidentified. The record originates from a study of T cells after posttransplantation cyclophosphamide. Study-level results: Recipient CMV seropositivity and CMV reactivation strongly tracked TRB clonality. Skin or GI-infiltrating T cells shared few TRB sequences with blood.

V was clipped by 1 base and J by 2 bases, with 14 bases between them. The CDR3 runs to 16 residues. Germline assignment: CDR1 SGHTA and CDR2 FQGNSA. Profiling relied on immunoSEQ multiplex PCR, and the TCRdb table lists in-frame clones only, not all of them. Of 28,000 or so clones listed, roughly 90% are singletons. Peripheral blood was collected from the related graft donor on the marrow donation day. The chain employs TRBV7-2 and TRBJ1-2, with D tentatively TRBD1 (6 bases). The sequencing input was PBMCs. This clonotype was obtained from a man in his fifties. CDR3 sequence: CASSLGGGRLNYGYTF. CDR3 nucleotides: TGTGCCAGCAGCTTAGGCGGGGGCAGACTCAACTATGGCTACACCTTC.